The 27 T cell receptor beta chains in this list originate from one sample, sequenced in a study of blood T cell repertoires in COVID-19. Clones were sequenced by immunoSEQ multiplex PCR, and TCRdb holds only the in-frame ones, with some missing. The sample gives about 350,000 clones, almost 90% of which show up once; 0.85% to 1.3% is in the top ten. Sequenced material: PBMCs or T cells enriched from blood (not recorded which). Receptor source: a woman younger than 45 who had been exposed to COVID-19.

The V and J genes are TRBV7-9 and TRBJ1-6, with D unresolved. The CDR3 spans 11 residues. V was cut by 1 base and J by 14 bases, with 6 bases left in between. Looked up from germline, CDR1 is SEHNR and CDR2 is FQNEAQ (reference sequence). The CDR3 region is CASSLEETLHF. The CDR3 bases are TGTGCCAGCAGCTTAGAGGAGACCCTCCACTTT.

There are a few counts of this clone. The chain combines TRBV18 with TRBJ2-7, with D possibly being TRBD2 (5 bases). CDR1 and CDR2 (germline): KGHSH, LQKENI. V shed 3 bases and J shed 7 bases, with 22 bases lying between them. CDR3 size: 16 residues. Here the CDR3 DNA reads TGTGCCAGCTCACCTGGAAGGGTGACTCAACCGGGGGAGCAGTACTTC. Translated: CASSPGRVTQPGEQYF.

The V gene is TRBV9, the J gene TRBJ2-1; D might be TRBD2 (6 bases). Between the trimmed V and J ends, which lost 6 bases and 6 bases, there was a span of 19 bases. The CDR3 runs to 15 residues. Looked up from germline, CDR1 is SGDLS and CDR2 is YYNGEE. DNA of the CDR3: TGTGCCAGCACCCTACCCGGCCCCGGGGGCAATGAGCAGTTCTTC. It translates to CASTLPGPGGNEQFF.

The CDR3 reads CASSLAGRYTEAFF. The CDR3 DNA is TGTGCCAGCAGTTTGGCGGGGAGGTACACTGAAGCTTTCTTT. The chain combines TRBV27 with TRBJ1-1; D gene ambiguous. Trimming removed 3 bases at V and 3 bases at J, with 11 bases between. CDR3 size: 14 residues. CDR1 is MNHEY and CDR2 is SMNVEV in the germline V gene (reference sequence).

The V and J genes are TRBV18 and TRBJ2-6; D gene ambiguous. CDR3 length: 15 amino acids. Germline V CDR1 and CDR2: KGHSH, LQKENI. V was pared by 5 bases and J by 2 bases, with 10 bases between. CDR3 DNA sequence: TGTGCCAGCTCAACCCAGGATGCTGGGGCCAACGTCCTGACTTTC. This gives the protein CASSTQDAGANVLTF.

The chain joins TRBV5-6 to TRBJ1-4; the D gene is possibly TRBD1 (5 bases). CDR1 is SGHDT, CDR2 YYEEEE, per germline. V was pared by 4 bases and J by 2 bases, with 9 bases between. CDR3 length: 14 amino acids. The CDR3 sequence: CASSPGRTNEKLFF. Written as DNA, the CDR3 is TGTGCCAGCAGCCCAGGGAGGACTAATGAAAAACTGTTTTTT.

The V and J genes are TRBV4-1 and TRBJ2-3; no definite D call. With 0 bases removed from V and 2 bases from J, the gap between germline ends came to 6 bases. The length of the CDR3 is 14 residues. Germline values: CDR1 MGHRA, CDR2 YSYEKL. CDR3 in DNA: TGCGCCAGCAGCCAAGAAACTCACACAGATACGCAGTATTTT. Protein product: CASSQETHTDTQYF.

This chain joins TRBV10-2 and TRBJ2-3; 7 nucleotides agree with TRBD2. V lost 8 bases, J lost 4 bases, and 6 bases stayed unmatched. Germline CDR1 and CDR2: WSHSY and SAAADI. CDR3 size: 13 residues. CDR3 residues: CASLAGDADTQYF. The CDR3 DNA reads as TGCGCCAGCTTGGCGGGAGACGCAGATACGCAGTATTTT.

This chain links TRBV7-9 with TRBJ2-3; 8 bases agree with TRBD1. From germline, CDR1 is SEHNR and CDR2 FQNEAQ (reference sequence). This CDR3 is built from 14 residues. V was clipped by 7 bases and J by 0 bases; unmatched bases: 3. The CDR3 DNA reads TGTGCCAGCATCGACAGGGGCAGCACAGATACGCAGTATTTT. Translation: CASIDRGSTDTQYF.

This clone occurred once. The chain joins TRBV27 to TRBJ2-7, with a possible D match to TRBD2 (5 bases). In germline, CDR1 is MNHEY, CDR2 SMNVEV (reference sequence). Trimming took 2 bases from V and 5 from J, leaving 13 bases between them. The CDR3 is made up of 14 amino acids. The CDR3 protein is CASSLIPGLHEQYF. The CDR3 DNA reads TGTGCCAGCAGTTTAATACCGGGGTTGCACGAGCAGTACTTC.

This chain uses TRBV5-1 with TRBJ2-5; a possible D gene is TRBD1 (6 bases). Trimming stripped 1 base from V and 2 bases from J, with 9 bases between. CDR3 length: 14 residues. Germline CDR1 SGHRS, CDR2 YFSETQ. The CDR3 region is CASSLLQGQETQYF. The CDR3 nucleotides read TGCGCCAGCAGCTTGTTACAGGGACAAGAGACCCAGTACTTC.

The rearrangement uses TRBV30 and TRBJ1-2; tentatively, D is TRBD1 (5 bases). V lost 4 bases, J lost 4 bases, and 19 bases lay in between. The germline V gene has CDR1 GTSNPN and CDR2 SVGIG (reference sequence). The CDR3 runs to 15 residues. This CDR3 reads CAWTPWGGGGYGYTF. DNA for the CDR3: TGTGCCTGGACCCCTTGGGGGGGAGGTGGCTATGGCTACACCTTC.

The CDR3 protein is CAISEPELQQGRSNEQFF. Written as DNA, the CDR3 is TGTGCCATCAGTGAGCCCGAACTCCAACAGGGTCGGAGCAATGAGCAGTTCTTC. The chain has TRBV10-3 and TRBJ2-1, with a weak D call TRBD1 (6 bases). The germline V gene has CDR1 ENHRY and CDR2 SYGVKD. The CDR3 totals 18 residues. Trimming cost V 2 bases and J 6 bases, with 23 bases left between them.

This sequence joins TRBV6-5 and TRBJ1-6; 10 positions match TRBD1. Germline CDR1 reads MNHEY; CDR2 reads SVGAGI. The CDR3 loop spans 15 amino acids. Trimming at V came to 0 bases and at J to 9 bases, leaving 2 bases not matched to a gene. CDR3 residues: CASSYSDRGSSPLHF. The CDR3 nucleotides read TGTGCCAGCAGTTACTCGGACAGGGGGAGTTCACCCCTCCACTTT.

V is TRBV3-1 (or the pseudogene TRBV3-2) and J is TRBJ2-5; the D is unclear. The CDR3 is 12 amino acids. Looked up from germline, CDR1 is LGHDT and CDR2 is YNNKEL (reference sequence). The ends were cut back, 4 bases at V and 1 base at J, with 4 bases in the middle. Written as DNA, the CDR3 is TGTGCCAGCAGCCTCCTCCAAGAGACCCAGTACTTC. It translates to CASSLLQETQYF.

The chain has TRBV19 and TRBJ2-2; D not certain. Germline loops: CDR1 LNHDA, CDR2 SQIVND (reference sequence). CDR3 length equals 14 residues. With 5 bases removed from V and 2 bases from J, the gap between germline ends came to 9 bases. For the CDR3, the DNA is TGTGCCAGTAGTCCCCGACAAAACACCGGGGAGCTGTTTTTT. Translating gives CASSPRQNTGELFF.

V is TRBV11-3 and J is TRBJ1-1; no reliable D call. V shed 0 bases and J shed 5 bases, with 10 bases lying between them. The CDR3 has 14 amino acids. CDR1 SGHNT and CDR2 YENEEA come from the germline V gene. This chain's CDR3 is CASSLEGGNTEAFF. In nucleotides, the CDR3 is TGTGCCAGCAGCTTAGAGGGAGGGAATACTGAAGCTTTCTTT.

This chain joins TRBV7-3 and TRBJ1-1; D is perhaps TRBD1 (5 bases). The germline CDR1 and CDR2 sequences are SGHTA and FQGTGA. V was cut by 5 bases and J by 5 bases, with 18 bases left in between. The CDR3 is 15 amino acids. CDR3 region: CASSPTAGDVTEAFF. DNA for the CDR3: TGTGCCAGCAGCCCCACGGCGGGGGATGTGACTGAAGCTTTCTTT.

The V and J genes are TRBV28 and TRBJ2-1; weak D call: TRBD2 (6 bases). The CDR3 consists of 16 residues. V lost 3 bases and J 5 bases, leaving 17 bases between the germline ends. The germline gives CDR1 MDHEN, CDR2 SYDVKM. CDR3 amino acids: CASSFVRLANDNEQFF. In DNA, the CDR3 is TGTGCCAGCAGTTTTGTTAGGCTAGCGAATGACAATGAGCAGTTCTTC.

This clone has more than one count but fewer than ten. The J gene is TRBJ1-1, the V gene TRBV28, with 9 nucleotides matching TRBD1. V shed 2 bases, J shed 5 bases, and the junction held 3 bases outside the gene matches. This CDR3 is 14 amino acids long. Germline V lookup: CDR1 MDHEN, CDR2 SYDVKM. The CDR3 sequence is CASSLTTGGTEAFF. CDR3 DNA: TGTGCCAGCAGTTTAACGACAGGGGGGACTGAAGCTTTCTTT.

The gene calls are TRBV23-1 and TRBJ1-2, with 9 positions matching TRBD1. TRBV23-1 is an ORF for which the function is uncertain. The CDR3 extends over 17 amino acids. J lost 5 bases, V lost 2 bases, and 12 bases had no gene match. The CDR3 loop reads CASSQITGTGLSYGYTF. In nucleotides, the CDR3 is TGCGCCAGCAGTCAAATCACCGGGACAGGGCTCTCTTATGGCTACACCTTC.

V and J are TRBV5-1 and TRBJ2-2; possibly TRBD2 for D (6 bases). Germline V gene data show CDR1 as SGHRS and CDR2 as YFSETQ. The CDR3 has 14 amino acids. V was clipped by 3 bases and J by 2 bases, with 8 bases between them. The CDR3 is CASSYGGNTGELFF. CDR3 nucleotides: TGCGCCAGCAGCTACGGGGGAAACACCGGGGAGCTGTTTTTT.

Remarks on this clone: Other DNA sequences in this specimen translate into the identical CDR3. The rearrangement links TRBV27 to TRBJ2-7; the D is unclear. Per the germline V gene, CDR1 is MNHEY and CDR2 is SMNVEV (reference sequence). The V and J ends lost 6 bases and 3 bases respectively, with 12 bases between them. CDR3 length: 13 residues. CDR3 sequence (DNA): TGTGCCAGCAGCCGCGAACCGGGCTACGAGCAGTACTTC. Its protein product is CASSREPGYEQYF.

The chain links TRBV3-1 (or the pseudogene TRBV3-2) to TRBJ1-5, with D hard to call. V gave up 3 bases and J gave up 0 bases, with 9 bases separating them. Germline loops: CDR1 LGHDT, CDR2 YNNKEL (reference sequence). The CDR3 is 15 amino acids. In DNA, the CDR3 is TGTGCCAGCAGCCAGTCCTTATCTAGCAATCAGCCCCAGCATTTT. This encodes CASSQSLSSNQPQHF.

This clone was detected a few times. The chain has TRBV20-1 and TRBJ1-2; 7 bases agree with TRBD1. After removal of 3 bases from V and 2 bases from J, the junction contained 9 bases not matched to a gene. The germline gives CDR1 DFQATT, CDR2 SNEGSKA (reference sequence). CDR3 length: 15 residues. The CDR3 coding sequence is TGCAGTGCTAGTTACGGGACAGAGATGAACTATGGCTACACCTTC. It yields the protein CSASYGTEMNYGYTF.

V is TRBV30 and J is TRBJ2-5; 9 nucleotides match TRBD1. V was pared by 1 base and J by 4 bases, with 7 bases of the junction left unmatched. CDR1 and CDR2 (germline): GTSNPN, SVGIG (reference sequence). This CDR3 comprises 15 residues. In DNA, the CDR3 is TGTGCCTGGAGTGCCCCGACAGGGGGTGGAGAGACCCAGTACTTC. This sequence encodes CAWSAPTGGGETQYF.

This chain joins TRBV13 and TRBJ2-5; 12 bases align to TRBD2. J gave up 2 bases and V 3 bases, and 4 bases lay outside the gene matches. The CDR3 has 16 amino acids. Germline lookup yields CDR1 PRHDT and CDR2 FYEKMQ (reference sequence). The CDR3 coding sequence is TGTGCCAGCAGCTTCTCCGGACTAGCGGGACAAGAGACCCAGTACTTC. The encoded protein is CASSFSGLAGQETQYF.